This TCR beta chain was identified in a study of STAT5B mutations in CD4+ large granular lymphocyte leukemia. Regarding the study as a whole: Patient CD4-sorted repertoires looked more clonal than healthy CD4+ repertoires, even without putative leukemic clones. TRBV06-family usage was enriched in top patient clones (8/27) versus controls (2/35).

The CDR3 spans 12 residues. The germline gives CDR1 KGHSH, CDR2 LQKENI. Trimming removed 5 bases at V and 1 base at J, with 3 bases between. Clones were read by immunoSEQ multiplex PCR, and TCRdb kept only the in-frame ones, dropping some. The sample carries approximately 32,000 clones, 69% recorded once. Remarks on this clone: Its antigen is not known.

The chain links TRBV18 to TRBJ1-3; D ambiguous. The TCR was taken from a human donor in good health. The specimen was CD4+ T cells from blood buffy coats. The CDR3 DNA is TGTGCCAGCTCAGGGTCTGGAAACACCATATATTTT. This gives the protein CASSGSGNTIYF.